This T cell receptor (beta chain) is from a study of T cell repertoires in cytomegalovirus infection. The wider study: Matching HLA type and CMV infection were both indicated by public TCR beta signatures. Study outcomes and limitations: The ex vivo response was dominated by HLA-C-restricted CMV-specific TCR beta clonotypes. Carriers of CMV plus the relevant HLA were identified by cumulative public TCR beta family frequency.

One entry per CDR3 protein, called by TCRdb with MiXCR from the reads. The table records 500,000 to 600,000 distinct CDR3 sequences, approximately 15% of them present only once. J gave up 5 bases and V 5 bases, and 7 bases lay outside the gene matches. This CDR3 is 15 amino acids long. In germline, CDR1 is SGHNT, CDR2 YENEEA. This clonotype has ten or more counts. The antigen is undetermined. Sequencing used CD8+ T cells from PBMCs. The rearrangement links TRBV11-3 to TRBJ2-3; 10 positions match TRBD2. The source is a human donor in good health (CMV status not recorded). Some clones in this sample may be carry-over from other donors' samples. The CDR3 coding sequence is TGTGCCAGCAGCGACGGGACTAGCGTTAGAGATACGCAGTATTTT. Residues: CASSDGTSVRDTQYF.